Following are 18 T cell receptor beta chains from one sample sequenced in a study of graft-versus-host responses after intestinal transplantation. Their antigen targets remain unknown. Generated by immunoSEQ multiplex PCR, the TCRdb table keeps only in-frame clones and is missing some. Of some 84,000 clones listed, roughly 80% are singletons. The starting material was unstimulated CD4+ T cells sorted from spleen or lymph node cells, obtained before intestinal transplant. The receptors stem from a human donor who received an intestinal transplant.

Here the CDR3 reads CASSFSRLSFF. CDR3 sequence (DNA): TGTGCCAGCAGTTTCTCGAGGTTATCGTTCTTC. The rearrangement uses TRBV28 and TRBJ2-1; D gene ambiguous. The CDR3 runs to 11 residues. V lost 3 bases and J 15 bases, leaving 12 bases between the germline ends. The germline gives CDR1 MDHEN, CDR2 SYDVKM.

This chain links TRBV10-3 with TRBJ2-3, with 8 bases aligning to TRBD2. This CDR3 contains 17 residues. J gave up 0 bases and V 2 bases, and 7 bases lay outside the gene matches. CDR1 and CDR2 from the germline V gene are ENHRY and SYGVKD. The CDR3 nucleotides are TGTGCCATCAGTGAGATAACGGGAGGGCCCAGCACAGATACGCAGTATTTT. Translation: CAISEITGGPSTDTQYF.

In its sample, this clone was seen a few times. CDR3 nucleotide sequence: TGTGCCAGCAGTTACTCCTACGAGCAGTACTTC. This gives the protein CASSYSYEQYF. The genes are TRBV13 and TRBJ2-7; D uncertain. V was pared by 6 bases and J by 0 bases, with 3 bases between. CDR1 and CDR2 (germline): PRHDT, FYEKMQ (reference sequence). CDR3 length: 11 amino acids.

The genes are TRBV6-1 and TRBJ2-3; D possibly corresponds to TRBD2 (5 bases). The CDR3 totals 17 residues. V was clipped by 0 bases and J by 9 bases, with 22 bases between them. Germline V CDR1 and CDR2: MNHNS, SASEGT. CDR3 sequence: CASSEAPIAGVGYTQYF. As DNA, the CDR3 is TGTGCCAGCAGTGAAGCGCCGATAGCCGGGGTCGGGTACACGCAGTATTTT.

V usage is TRBV15 and J usage is TRBJ2-2; D may be TRBD1 (5 bases). V was trimmed by 6 bases and J by 5 bases, leaving 7 bases between them. CDR1 and CDR2 from the germline V gene are LNHNV and YYDKDF (reference sequence). This CDR3 region has 12 residues. The CDR3 DNA reads TGTGCCACCAGGACAGTTACCGGGGAGCTGTTTTTT. Protein: CATRTVTGELFF.

The V gene is TRBV5-5, the J gene TRBJ2-3; TRBD1 is a possible D gene (5 bases). Germline-derived CDR1 and CDR2 are SGHKS and YYEKEE (reference sequence). The CDR3 length is 15 residues. V was trimmed by 0 bases and J by 4 bases, leaving 12 bases between them. CDR3 sequence reads: CASSLGGASADTQYF. CDR3 in DNA: TGTGCCAGCAGCTTGGGGGGCGCAAGCGCAGATACGCAGTATTTT. The variable domain in full, with the rest retrieved from reference TRBV5-5 and TRBJ2-3, is DAGVTQSPTHLIKTRGQQVTLRCSPISGHKSVSWYQQVLGQGPQFIFQYYEKEERGRGNFPDRFSARQFPNYSSELNVNALLLGDSALYLCASSLGGASADTQYFGPGTRLTVL.

This chain links TRBV6-6 with TRBJ2-2, with 12 nucleotides matching TRBD2. Trimming at V came to 4 bases and at J to 7 bases, leaving 7 bases not matched to a gene. The CDR3 contains 16 residues. Germline V lookup: CDR1 MNHNY, CDR2 SVGAGI (reference sequence). The DNA of the CDR3 is TGTGCCAGCAGTTCCTCTAGCGGGAGGGCCGACGGGGAGCTGTTTTTT. Its translation is CASSSSSGRADGELFF.

This chain links TRBV5-1 with TRBJ2-1, with 10 bases aligning to TRBD1. The CDR3 is made up of 17 amino acids. The V and J ends lost 1 base and 8 bases, in that order; junction bases with no gene match: 12. Germline V gene lookup returns CDR1 SGHRS and CDR2 YFSETQ. DNA of the CDR3: TGCGCCAGCAGCTTGCGGCCGACAGGGGGCAATATCGATGAGCAGTTCTTC. Translating it yields CASSLRPTGGNIDEQFF. Looking up the rest from reference TRBV5-1 and TRBJ2-1 gives the full variable domain: KAGVTQTPRYLIKTRGQQVTLSCSPISGHRSVSWYQQTPGQGLQFLFEYFSETQRNKGNFPGRFSGRQFSNSRSEMNVSTLELGDSALYLCASSLRPTGGNIDEQFFGPGTRLTVL.

The chain is built from TRBV4-1 and TRBJ2-3, with 8 positions matching TRBD2. The junction had 9 bases not matched to a gene; V was cut back by 5 bases and J by 2 bases. Germline CDR1 and CDR2: MGHRA and YSYEKL. The length of the CDR3 is 16 residues. CDR3 DNA sequence: TGCGCCAGCAGCACACGACCGGGACTAGTCACAGATACGCAGTATTTT. Its translation: CASSTRPGLVTDTQYF.

The rearrangement uses TRBV29-1 and TRBJ2-7, with TRBD1 identical over 7 bases. V shed 7 bases and J 3 bases; nucleotides not matched to a gene: 6. The CDR3 covers 12 residues. CDR1 and CDR2 (germline): SQVTM, ANQGSEA. CDR3 bases: TGCAGCGCCAATGGGGACAGCTACGAGCAGTACTTC. Its translation is CSANGDSYEQYF.

The V call is TRBV7-8, the J call TRBJ2-7; D not resolved. CDR1 is SGHVS and CDR2 is FQNEAQ in the germline V gene. Trimming stripped 1 base from V and 2 bases from J, with 6 bases between. The CDR3 is made up of 13 amino acids. This chain's CDR3 is CASSLGHTYEQYF. In DNA form, the CDR3 reads TGTGCCAGCAGCTTAGGACATACCTACGAGCAGTACTTC.

The rearrangement joins TRBV5-1 to TRBJ2-5; a weak D match, TRBD1 (7 bases). The CDR3 consists of 14 residues. Trimming cost V 2 bases and J 5 bases, with 13 bases left between them. Germline V CDR1 and CDR2: SGHRS, YFSETQ. CDR3: CASSFRGALETQYF. The CDR3 DNA sequence: TGCGCCAGCAGCTTCAGGGGGGCCTTGGAGACCCAGTACTTC.

V gene TRBV2 combines with J gene TRBJ1-5, with 9 bases lining up with TRBD1. J lost 2 bases, V lost 8 bases, and 16 bases had no gene match. The CDR3 contains 18 residues. Germline V gene lookup returns CDR1 SNHLY and CDR2 FYNNEI. The CDR3: CASGGEGGTGRGNQPQHF. The DNA for the CDR3 is TGTGCCAGCGGGGGTGAGGGGGGGACAGGGAGAGGCAATCAGCCCCAGCATTTT.

The gene calls are TRBV14 and TRBJ2-7, with unresolved D. The V gene lost 4 bases and the J gene lost 2 bases, with 9 bases spanning the gap. From germline, CDR1 is SGHDN and CDR2 FVKESK. CDR3 length: 13 amino acids. The CDR3 sequence is CASSPLSTYEQYF. The DNA for the CDR3 is TGTGCCAGCAGCCCATTATCTACCTACGAGCAGTACTTC. Variable domain in full (rest from reference TRBV14 and TRBJ2-7): EAGVTQFPSHSVIEKGQTVTLRCDPISGHDNLYWYRRVMGKEIKFLLHFVKESKQDESGMPNNRFLAERTGGTYSTLKVQPAELEDSGVYFCASSPLSTYEQYFGPGTRLTVT.

This clone was counted only a few times. V usage is TRBV15 and J usage is TRBJ1-2; D unresolved. With 1 base removed from V and 4 bases from J, the gap between germline ends came to 10 bases. Germline V gene data show CDR1 as LNHNV and CDR2 as YYDKDF (reference sequence). The CDR3 loop spans 14 amino acids. The CDR3 protein is CATSRGRGTYGYTF. For the CDR3, the DNA is TGTGCCACCAGCAGAGGGCGAGGAACCTATGGCTACACCTTC.

The chain uses TRBV9 and TRBJ1-6, with D tentatively TRBD1 (5 bases). Germline V lookup: CDR1 SGDLS, CDR2 YYNGEE. This CDR3 comprises 18 residues. The germline V and J ends were trimmed by 3 bases and 0 bases, with 16 bases remaining between them. The DNA for the CDR3 is TGTGCCAGCAGCGGCGGGAGGGGAGGGTTCTCCTATAATTCACCCCTCCACTTT. The encoded protein is CASSGGRGGFSYNSPLHF.

This clone appeared a few times. V is TRBV18 and J is TRBJ1-2, with 8 bases aligning to TRBD1. CDR1 and CDR2 from the germline V gene are KGHSH and LQKENI. The CDR3 has 15 amino acids. V gave up 3 bases and J gave up 0 bases; unmatched junction bases: 3. In DNA, the CDR3 is TGTGCCAGCTCACCGACAGGGGCGACTAACTATGGCTACACCTTC. Translating gives CASSPTGATNYGYTF. The full variable domain, its missing parts supplied by reference TRBV18 and TRBJ1-2, is NAGVMQNPRHLVRRRGQEARLRCSPMKGHSHVYWYRQLPEEGLKFMVYLQKENIIDESGMPKERFSAEFPKEGPSILRIQQVVRGDSAAYFCASSPTGATNYGYTFGSGTRLTVV.

The chain uses TRBV4-1 and TRBJ1-1; D remains unclear. The CDR3 runs to 16 residues. Germline loops: CDR1 MGHRA, CDR2 YSYEKL. Trimming took 1 base from V and 5 from J, leaving 17 bases between them. Written as DNA, the CDR3 is TGCGCCAGCAGCCAAGGAAAGACTCAACCCCTTACTGAAGCTTTCTTT. This sequence encodes CASSQGKTQPLTEAFF.